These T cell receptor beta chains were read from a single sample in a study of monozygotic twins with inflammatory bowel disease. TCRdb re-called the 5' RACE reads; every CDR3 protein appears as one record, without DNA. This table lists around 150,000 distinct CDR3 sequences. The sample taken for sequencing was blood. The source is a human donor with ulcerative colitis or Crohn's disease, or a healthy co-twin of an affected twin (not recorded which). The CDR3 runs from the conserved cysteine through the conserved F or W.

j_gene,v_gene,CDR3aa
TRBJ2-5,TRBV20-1,CSARVPGTIGETQYF
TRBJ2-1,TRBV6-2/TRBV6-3,CASSISLAGGRRSSYNEQFF
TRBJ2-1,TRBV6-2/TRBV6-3,CASSYSLDMGSYNEQFF
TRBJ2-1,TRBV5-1,CASSLRGLDNEQFF
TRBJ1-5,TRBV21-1,CASSAKGDQPQHF
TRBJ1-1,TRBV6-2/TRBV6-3,CASTLDRMNTEAFF
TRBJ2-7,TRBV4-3,CASSQSRNLYEQYF
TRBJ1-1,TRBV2,CASSVDRGLDEAFF
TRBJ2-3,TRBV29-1,CSVEPSGVTDTQYF
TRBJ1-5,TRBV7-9,CASSLNSGSNQPQHF
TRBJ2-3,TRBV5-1,CASSLEVAGTQDTQYF
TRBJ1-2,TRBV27,CASSKAGGIYGYTF
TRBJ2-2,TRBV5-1,CASSGTSGRGGELFF
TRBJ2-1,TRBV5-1,CASSLGNNVAGGQFF
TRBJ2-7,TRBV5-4,CASSLAGGLFEQYF
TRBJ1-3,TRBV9,CASSVGDGSTIYF
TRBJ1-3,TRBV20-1,CSARLIETGSGNTIYF
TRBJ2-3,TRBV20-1,CSASGLAGDTQYF
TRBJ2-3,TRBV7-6,CASSLFGGSLVDTQYF
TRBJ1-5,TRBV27,CASSFRQGGLRPQHF
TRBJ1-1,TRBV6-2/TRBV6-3,CASSYPDPGAFF
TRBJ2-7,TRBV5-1,CASSLVEGYEQYF
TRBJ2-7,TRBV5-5,CASSLDSAPYYEQYF
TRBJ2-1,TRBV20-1,CSADRGVNEQFF
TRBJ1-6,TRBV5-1,CASSLIGGNGNSPLHF
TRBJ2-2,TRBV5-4,CASSLVDTGELFF
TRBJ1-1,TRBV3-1,CASSQREWDMNTEAFF
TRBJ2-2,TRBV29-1,CSVARQGPMTGELFF
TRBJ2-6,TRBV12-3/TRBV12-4,CASSLARGGGANVLTF
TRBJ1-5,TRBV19,CASLGRQVLNQPQHF
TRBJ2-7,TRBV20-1,CSATTMTSGSYEQYF
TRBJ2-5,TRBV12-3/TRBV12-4,CASSTGTGVLAETQYF
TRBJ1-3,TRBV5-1,CASTDAALSSGNTIYF
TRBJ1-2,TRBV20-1,CSALHRGRSYGYTF
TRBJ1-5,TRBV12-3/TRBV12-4,CATRTGLGNQPQHF
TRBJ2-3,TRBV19,CASSDRDTQYF
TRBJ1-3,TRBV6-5,CASSSQVVWELGSGNTIYF
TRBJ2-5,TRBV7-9,CASSPHTTQGQETQYF
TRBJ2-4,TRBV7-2,CASSLAGRGFPKNIQYF
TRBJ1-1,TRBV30,CAWTTGANTEAFF
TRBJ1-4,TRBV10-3,CAISAGTVSNEKLFF
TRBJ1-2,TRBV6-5,CASKWQGDYGYTF
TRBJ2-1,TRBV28,CASPPSGRGNEQFF
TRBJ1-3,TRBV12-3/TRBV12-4,CASSLVGGQALPIYF
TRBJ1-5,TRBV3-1,CASGTGGPQPQHF
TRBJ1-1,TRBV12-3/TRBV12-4,CASSLESGAGTEAFF
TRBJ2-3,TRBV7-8,CASSWSGSTDTQYF
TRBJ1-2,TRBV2,CASITGLDYGYTF